Shown below are 2 T cell receptor beta chains from a single sample sequenced in a study of blood T cell repertoires in COVID-19. Sequenced by immunoSEQ multiplex PCR; TCRdb stores in-frame clones only, minus some. This table has some 120,000 clones, roughly 90% appearing once. The sequencing input was peripheral blood. These TCRs come from a man aged 50 to 60 with acute or convalescent COVID-19.

The chain carries TRBV5-1 and TRBJ1-5; tentative D call: TRBD1 (5 bases). This CDR3 has 15 residues. Germline values: CDR1 SGHRS, CDR2 YFSETQ. V was cut by 4 bases and J by 6 bases, with 17 bases left in between. CDR3 sequence (DNA): TGCGCCAGCAGCCCGGAAATGGGGGGGGGTCAGCCCCAGCATTTT. Translated, it gives CASSPEMGGGQPQHF. The full variable domain, with the rest looked up from reference TRBV5-1 and TRBJ1-5, is KAGVTQTPRYLIKTRGQQVTLSCSPISGHRSVSWYQQTPGQGLQFLFEYFSETQRNKGNFPGRFSGRQFSNSRSEMNVSTLELGDSALYLCASSPEMGGGQPQHFGDGTRLSIL.

The CDR3, as DNA: TGTGCCAGCAGTTACTCGAATGTTCCGGGTGCCTATAATTCACCCCTCCACTTT. Translation gives CASSYSNVPGAYNSPLHF. The V call is TRBV6-2 or TRBV6-3, the J call TRBJ1-6, with D unresolved. Germline loops: CDR1 MNHEY, CDR2 SVGEGT. The CDR3 is made up of 18 amino acids. V lost 0 bases, J lost 2 bases, and 14 bases lay in between.